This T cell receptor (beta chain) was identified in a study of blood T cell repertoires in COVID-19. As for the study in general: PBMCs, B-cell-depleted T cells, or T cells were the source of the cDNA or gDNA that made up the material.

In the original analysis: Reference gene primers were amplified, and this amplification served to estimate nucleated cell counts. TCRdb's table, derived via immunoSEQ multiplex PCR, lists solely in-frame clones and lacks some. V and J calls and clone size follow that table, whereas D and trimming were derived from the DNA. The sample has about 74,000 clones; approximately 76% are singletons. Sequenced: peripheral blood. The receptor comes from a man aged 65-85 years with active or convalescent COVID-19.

This CDR3 reads CASSPTDRDGYTF. CDR3 nucleotides: TGTGCCAGCTCACCCACAGACAGAGATGGCTACACCTTC. The V gene is TRBV18, the J gene TRBJ1-2; tentative D call: TRBD1 (5 bases). V lost 3 bases, J lost 6 bases, and 11 bases lay in between. CDR1 is KGHSH, CDR2 LQKENI, per germline. The CDR3 extends over 13 amino acids.